The 8 T cell receptor beta chains given below trace back to one sample, sequenced in a study of technical replicates of blood from several donors. Assay used: immunoSEQ multiplex PCR; TCRdb lists only in-frame clones, some missing. Seen here are tens of thousands of clones, around nine tenths observed once, and the top ten hold roughly 0.41%. The sample comprised T cells isolated from PBMCs. The source of these receptors is a human donor in good health.

This chain joins TRBV9 and TRBJ2-7; 8 bases match TRBD1. Trimming at V came to 3 bases and at J to 3 bases, leaving 8 bases not matched to a gene. Germline lookup yields CDR1 SGDLS and CDR2 YYNGEE. There are 15 residues in the CDR3. The CDR3 is CASSGQGYTNYEQYF. DNA of the CDR3: TGTGCCAGCAGCGGACAGGGGTACACGAACTACGAGCAGTACTTC. Using reference TRBV9 and TRBJ2-7 for the parts outside the CDR3, the full variable domain is DSGVTQTPKHLITATGQRVTLRCSPRSGDLSVYWYQQSLDQGLQFLIQYYNGEERAKGNILERFSAQQFPDLHSELNLSSLELGDSALYFCASSGQGYTNYEQYFGPGTRLTVT.

V and J are TRBV23-1 and TRBJ2-7; TRBD1 aligns across 7 bases. Being an ORF, TRBV23-1 has a function that is uncertain. The CDR3 is 14 amino acids. The J segment lost 5 bases and the V segment lost 6 bases, leaving 10 bases of the junction unmatched. This CDR3 reads CASREQGKFDEQYF. The CDR3 coding sequence is TGCGCCAGCAGGGAACAGGGGAAATTCGACGAGCAGTACTTC.

This clone was detected only once. The chain links TRBV29-1 to TRBJ2-7, with TRBD1 as a possible D gene (7 bases). Germline V CDR1 and CDR2: SQVTM, ANQGSEA. Deletions cut 6 bases from V and 2 bases from J, with 17 bases between. The length of the CDR3 is 14 residues. CDR3 residues: CSVLGGTVAYEQYF. The DNA of the CDR3 is TGCAGCGTCCTAGGAGGGACAGTGGCCTACGAGCAGTACTTC.

V and J are TRBV5-1 and TRBJ2-2, with 9 bases fitting TRBD2. This CDR3 has 15 residues. Germline values: CDR1 SGHRS, CDR2 YFSETQ. J lost 5 bases, V lost 5 bases, and 7 bases had no gene match. In DNA, the CDR3 is TGCGCCAGCAGTATGAATAGCGGGAGTACCGGGGAGCTGTTTTTT. This translates into CASSMNSGSTGELFF.

This clone turned up a few times. The chain couples TRBV19 to TRBJ2-7; D is possibly TRBD1 (6 bases). The CDR3 extends over 13 amino acids. Between the trimmed V and J ends, which lost 4 bases and 5 bases, there was a span of 12 bases. Germline CDR1 LNHDA, CDR2 SQIVND (reference sequence). The CDR3 loop is CASSTDRFHEQYF. In DNA form, the CDR3 reads TGTGCCAGTAGTACCGACAGGTTCCACGAGCAGTACTTC.

V gene TRBV27 combines with J gene TRBJ1-4; the D gene is possibly TRBD1 (5 bases). The CDR3 runs to 14 residues. Looked up from germline, CDR1 is MNHEY and CDR2 is SMNVEV (reference sequence). V lost 5 bases, J lost 3 bases, and 10 bases lay in between. The CDR3 DNA reads as TGTGCCAGCAGTCGGGGGGGGGCTAATGAAAAACTGTTTTTT. As protein: CASSRGGANEKLFF.

The genes are TRBV4-3 and TRBJ2-3, with 8 nucleotides matching TRBD2. The V segment lost 0 bases and the J segment 4 bases; nucleotides outside the gene matches: 9. Germline loops: CDR1 LGHNA, CDR2 YSLEER. The CDR3 runs to 17 residues. The CDR3 region is CASSQDPPGRVADTQYF. As DNA, the CDR3 is TGCGCCAGCAGCCAAGATCCCCCCGGGAGGGTGGCAGATACGCAGTATTTT.

The chain carries TRBV5-1 and TRBJ2-7, with no clear D. Per the germline V gene, CDR1 is SGHRS and CDR2 is YFSETQ. The CDR3 contains 14 residues. V lost 1 base and J lost 3, with 11 bases in between. The CDR3 DNA is TGCGCCAGCAGCTTGCCGGCGGAAAACTACGAGCAGTACTTC. It is translated as CASSLPAENYEQYF.